This entry lists 30 T cell receptor beta chains sequenced from one sample in a study of blood T cells in healthy people across ages (dated by TCRdb to 2013 to 2016). Library method: 5' RACE. TCRdb records Illumina HiSeq 2500 as the sequencer. A second PCR of 7 to 11 cycles was run with a J-beta primer mix and a sample-barcoded 5' primer. In-frame beta chains were kept once TCRdb had trimmed the public reads at Q25 with fastp and called clones with MiXCR. Every CDR3 protein is listed once, alongside the most common genes and DNA of its rows. In this sample the table shows around 1.5 million distinct CDR3 sequences, approximately 59% of which occur a single time. Under 8.5% of the sample goes to the ten largest clones. What was sequenced was blood. These receptors originate from a man aged 18 to 29 in good health.

This clonotype was seen more than once but under ten times. The chain joins TRBV27 to TRBJ2-2; D perhaps matches TRBD2 (6 bases). The CDR3 totals 14 residues. Germline V gene lookup returns CDR1 MNHEY and CDR2 SMNVEV (reference sequence). Trimming removed 3 bases at V and 6 bases at J, with 11 bases between. The DNA of the CDR3 is TGTGCCAGCAGTTTGGGATGGGGGGCCGGGGAGCTGTTTTTT. Amino acids: CASSLGWGAGELFF.

The V gene is TRBV7-9, the J gene TRBJ1-2; D is possibly TRBD1 (5 bases). The CDR3 totals 16 residues. The germline V gene has CDR1 SEHNR and CDR2 FQNEAQ (reference sequence). V was clipped by 2 bases and J by 8 bases, with 21 bases between them. CDR3 sequence: CASSLRRGGSGQGYTF. As DNA, the CDR3 is TGTGCCAGCAGCTTAAGGCGTGGGGGGTCGGGTCAGGGCTACACCTTC. The variable domain in full, completed from reference TRBV7-9 and TRBJ1-2, reads DTGVSQNPRHKITKRGQNVTFRCDPISEHNRLYWYRQTLGQGPEFLTYFQNEAQLEKSRLLSDRFSAERPKGSFSTLEIQRTEQGDSAMYLCASSLRRGGSGQGYTFGSGTRLTVV.

The chain employs TRBV21-1 and TRBJ2-1. TRBV21-1 is a recognized pseudogene. The CDR3 consists of 12 residues. As DNA, the CDR3 is TGTGCCAGAGACTGTGGGTACAATGAGCAGTTCTTC. It encodes CARDCGYNEQFF.

The V and J genes are TRBV27 and TRBJ2-5; 11 nucleotides align to TRBD2. The last part of the DNA fits TRBJ2-7 better; the J call may be wrong. The CDR3 is 16 residues long. Germline CDR1 reads MNHEY; CDR2 reads SMNVEV (reference sequence). The CDR3 region is CASSPFLAGGLYEQYF. The CDR3 coding sequence is TGTGCCAGCAGCCCTTTCCTAGCGGGGGGTTTATACGAGCAGTACTTC.

The chain carries TRBV4-1 and TRBJ1-1, with TRBD1 matching over 9 bases. Germline V CDR1 and CDR2: MGHRA, YSYEKL. This CDR3 is 14 amino acids long. V dropped 0 bases and J dropped 5; count of bases not matched to a gene: 1. The DNA of the CDR3 is TGCGCCAGCAGCCAAGACGGGACAGGGACTGAAGCTTTCTTT. Protein: CASSQDGTGTEAFF.

This clonotype has just a few counts. This chain uses TRBV15 with TRBJ2-7; 9 nucleotides match TRBD1. The CDR3 has 14 residues. Germline lookup yields CDR1 LNHNV and CDR2 YYDKDF (reference sequence). With 6 bases clipped from V and 5 bases from J, the junction kept 8 bases outside the gene matches. In DNA form, the CDR3 reads TGTGCCACCAGGTTAGGGACAGGGTTCGACGAGCAGTACTTC. It translates to CATRLGTGFDEQYF.

This clonotype was counted a single time. The rearrangement joins TRBV10-3 to TRBJ2-2; D is unresolved. With 0 bases removed from V and 6 bases from J, the gap between germline ends came to 8 bases. CDR1 and CDR2 from the germline V gene are ENHRY and SYGVKD. The CDR3 runs to 14 residues. Here the CDR3 DNA reads TGTGCCATCAGTGAGTCGAGGTATTCCGGGGAGCTGTTTTTT. It encodes CAISESRYSGELFF.

This rearrangement joins TRBV19 to TRBJ1-5; no firm D call. From germline, CDR1 is LNHDA and CDR2 SQIVND (reference sequence). The CDR3 extends over 12 amino acids. V lost 5 bases and J lost 9, with 11 bases in between. This CDR3 is CASSFNGRPQHF. CDR3 in DNA: TGTGCCAGTAGTTTTAATGGAAGGCCCCAGCATTTT.

The CDR3 reads CASRGGDSGQPQHF. In nucleotides, the CDR3 is TGTGCCAGTAGAGGCGGGGATTCGGGACAACCCCAGCATTTT. The V gene is TRBV19, the J gene TRBJ1-5; TRBD1 is a possible D gene (6 bases). Deletions cut 6 bases from V and 10 bases from J, with 19 bases between. CDR3 length: 14 residues. CDR1 is LNHDA and CDR2 is SQIVND in the germline V gene (reference sequence).

The chain uses TRBV9 and TRBJ2-7; 9 bases are a match to TRBD2. The CDR3 spans 14 residues. Trimming at V came to 3 bases and at J to 6 bases, leaving 7 bases not matched to a gene. Germline CDR1 and CDR2: SGDLS and YYNGEE. In DNA, the CDR3 is TGTGCCAGCAGCGCTATTATAGCGGGGGCCGAGCAGTACTTC. Protein product: CASSAIIAGAEQYF. The full variable domain, in which reference TRBV9 and TRBJ2-7 provide the parts outside the CDR3, is DSGVTQTPKHLITATGQRVTLRCSPRSGDLSVYWYQQSLDQGLQFLIQYYNGEERAKGNILERFSAQQFPDLHSELNLSSLELGDSALYFCASSAIIAGAEQYFGPGTRLTVT.

The V call is TRBV20-1, the J call TRBJ2-7; tentatively, D is TRBD1 (5 bases). CDR3 length: 14 amino acids. Germline V CDR1 and CDR2: DFQATT, SNEGSKA (reference sequence). The V end lost 3 bases, the J end lost 3 bases, and 15 bases lay between the germline ends. The CDR3 is CSARARQGNYEQYF. The CDR3 DNA reads TGCAGTGCTAGGGCGCGGCAGGGTAACTACGAGCAGTACTTC.

The genes are TRBV6-6 and TRBJ2-3; D may be TRBD2 (6 bases). This CDR3 comprises 14 residues. The V end was cut by 7 bases, the J end by 7 bases, with 18 bases between. The germline CDR1 and CDR2 sequences are MNHNY and SVGAGI (reference sequence). The CDR3 spells CASTTPGVVYTQYF. In nucleotides, the CDR3 is TGTGCCAGCACCACACCGGGAGTCGTGTATACGCAGTATTTT.

The genes are TRBV6-6 and TRBJ2-5; D gene unclear. The J call is in doubt because the DNA end fits TRBJ2-7 better. Germline V gives CDR1 MNHNY, CDR2 SVGAGI (reference sequence). CDR3 size: 14 residues. The CDR3 here is CASSYREQGYEQYF. The CDR3 DNA is TGTGCCAGCAGTTACAGGGAACAAGGCTACGAGCAGTACTTC.

This clonotype was seen a handful of times. The chain employs TRBV3-1 and TRBJ2-3, with 7 nucleotides matching TRBD1. With 4 bases clipped from V and 5 bases from J, the junction kept 9 bases outside the gene matches. The CDR3 covers 15 residues. Germline V gives CDR1 LGHDT, CDR2 YNNKEL (reference sequence). DNA of the CDR3: TGTGCCAGCAGCCCTATTAGAGGGGGCGGAGATACGCAGTATTTT. Protein sequence: CASSPIRGGGDTQYF.

V and J are TRBV2 and TRBJ2-5; a possible D gene is TRBD2 (6 bases). CDR1 and CDR2 (germline): SNHLY, FYNNEI. The length of the CDR3 is 15 residues. The V and J ends lost 7 bases and 5 bases respectively, with 20 bases between them. The chain's CDR3 is CASMAHSGREETQYF. In DNA, the CDR3 is TGTGCCAGCATGGCCCATAGCGGACGGGAGGAGACCCAGTACTTC.

This clonotype has only a few counts. The V call is TRBV9, the J call TRBJ2-2, with 10 bases matching TRBD2. The junction had 8 bases not matched to a gene; V was cut back by 1 base and J by 5 bases. This CDR3 comprises 17 residues. Germline values: CDR1 SGDLS, CDR2 YYNGEE. The CDR3 DNA is TGTGCCAGCAGCGTAATGAGCGGGAGGGCCACGACCGGGGAGCTGTTTTTT. Its translation is CASSVMSGRATTGELFF.

This clonotype was seen more than once but under ten times. This chain connects TRBV29-1 to TRBJ2-3, with 11 bases identical to TRBD2. The J segment lost 2 bases and the V segment lost 0 bases, leaving 10 bases of the junction unmatched. The CDR3 extends over 18 amino acids. CDR1 and CDR2 (germline): SQVTM, ANQGSEA. CDR3 bases: TGCAGCGTTGAAGATGCCGCTGCTAGCGGGGGGCACACAGATACGCAGTATTTT. This sequence encodes CSVEDAAASGGHTDTQYF.

This clonotype turned up a few times. The chain carries TRBV29-1 and TRBJ2-7; D is possibly TRBD1 (6 bases). V was pared by 7 bases and J by 3 bases, with 16 bases between. There are 13 residues in the CDR3. Germline loops: CDR1 SQVTM, CDR2 ANQGSEA. The CDR3 is CSGADRLGYEQYF. CDR3 nucleotides: TGCAGCGGGGCCGACAGGCTGGGCTACGAGCAGTACTTC.

The chain has TRBV12-3 or TRBV12-4 and TRBJ1-2, with D perhaps matching TRBD1 (5 bases). This CDR3 region has 13 residues. V lost 5 bases and J lost 3, with 10 bases in between. CDR3 region: CASSQQAYYGYTF. The DNA of the CDR3 is TGTGCCAGCAGTCAACAGGCTTACTATGGCTACACCTTC.

This chain joins TRBV5-1 and TRBJ2-3; TRBD2 aligns across 7 bases. The CDR3 spans 15 residues. CDR1 and CDR2 (germline): SGHRS, YFSETQ. The V and J ends lost 3 bases and 3 bases, in that order; junction bases with no gene match: 7. This CDR3 is CASSWPQRDTDTQYF. CDR3 coding DNA: TGCGCCAGCAGCTGGCCCCAGCGGGATACAGATACGCAGTATTTT. The full variable domain, rest sourced from reference TRBV5-1 and TRBJ2-3, is KAGVTQTPRYLIKTRGQQVTLSCSPISGHRSVSWYQQTPGQGLQFLFEYFSETQRNKGNFPGRFSGRQFSNSRSEMNVSTLELGDSALYLCASSWPQRDTDTQYFGPGTRLTVL.

The J gene is TRBJ2-1, the V gene TRBV24-1, with 11 bases that match TRBD1. The CDR3 is 15 residues long. V was clipped by 5 bases and J by 2 bases; unmatched bases: 1. The V gene's germline CDR1 is KGHDR and CDR2 SFDVKD. The CDR3 loop is CATSGDRGTYNEQFF. The DNA of the CDR3 is TGTGCCACCAGTGGGGACAGGGGGACCTACAATGAGCAGTTCTTC.

V gene TRBV11-2 combines with J gene TRBJ2-7; 8 positions agree with TRBD2. Germline V CDR1 and CDR2: SGHAT, FQNNGV. CDR3 length equals 15 residues. V dropped 5 bases and J dropped 3; count of bases not matched to a gene: 9. The CDR3 is CASSLITGLVYEQYF. The CDR3 DNA reads TGTGCCAGCAGCCTTATAACGGGACTAGTCTACGAGCAGTACTTC.

The chain's CDR3 is CSARGGVDSGNYEQYF. The CDR3 DNA follows: TGCAGTGCTAGAGGAGGAGTGGATAGCGGGAACTACGAGCAGTACTTC. The chain carries TRBV20-1 and TRBJ2-7; 8 bases fit TRBD2. Germline CDR1 and CDR2: DFQATT and SNEGSKA (reference sequence). Trimming cost V 1 base and J 3 bases; bases outside gene matches: 11. This CDR3 has 16 amino acids.

V usage is TRBV20-1 and J usage is TRBJ2-4; TRBD1 matches at 9 bases. The CDR3 runs 13 residues. CDR1 is DFQATT, CDR2 SNEGSKA, per germline (reference sequence). After removal of 3 bases from V and 6 bases from J, the junction contained 3 bases not matched to a gene. For the CDR3, the DNA is TGCAGTGCTAGGGGGACAGGGAGAAACATTCAGTACTTC. This encodes CSARGTGRNIQYF.

V usage is TRBV6-1 and J usage is TRBJ2-5; D unresolved. The germline V gene has CDR1 MNHNS and CDR2 SASEGT. V was pared by 1 base and J by 2 bases, with 8 bases between. The CDR3 spans 14 residues. The CDR3: CASSEGWQQETQYF. The CDR3 DNA reads as TGTGCCAGCAGTGAAGGTTGGCAGCAAGAGACCCAGTACTTC.

The gene calls are TRBV7-2 and TRBJ2-3, with 8 nucleotides matching TRBD1. The germline gives CDR1 SGHTA, CDR2 FQGNSA. The CDR3 sequence is 16 residues long. Unmatched junction bases numbered 6, after V lost 3 bases and J lost 1 base. The CDR3 loop reads CASSFSSGQGTDTQYF. CDR3 nucleotides: TGTGCCAGCAGCTTCTCGTCGGGACAGGGCACAGATACGCAGTATTTT.

The chain links TRBV29-1 to TRBJ1-1; unclear D gene. The CDR3 contains 14 residues. V was pared by 2 bases and J by 5 bases, with 15 bases between. Germline CDR1 SQVTM, CDR2 ANQGSEA. Here the CDR3 reads CSVERKVDRTEAFF. The CDR3 DNA is TGCAGCGTTGAAAGGAAGGTGGATCGGACTGAAGCTTTCTTT. Combining the CDR3 with reference TRBV29-1 and TRBJ1-1 gives the whole variable domain SAVISQKPSRDICQRGTSLTIQCQVDSQVTMMFWYRQQPGQSLTLIATANQGSEATYESGFVIDKFPISRPNLTFSTLTVSNMSPEDSSIYLCSVERKVDRTEAFFGQGTRLTVV.

This chain links TRBV6-2 or TRBV6-3 with TRBJ1-4, with unresolved D. The ends were cut back, 2 bases at V and 6 bases at J, with 10 bases in the middle. The CDR3 is 14 residues long. Germline lookup yields CDR1 MNHEY and CDR2 SVGEGT. CDR3 sequence reads: CASSYTFGDEKLFF. The CDR3 coding sequence is TGTGCCAGCAGTTACACCTTTGGGGATGAAAAACTGTTTTTT.

The chain carries TRBV20-1 and TRBJ1-2; D remains unclear. The CDR3 has 13 amino acids. Germline CDR1 DFQATT, CDR2 SNEGSKA (reference sequence). The germline V and J ends were trimmed by 1 base and 2 bases, with 8 bases remaining between them. CDR3 sequence reads: CSARVSKNYGYTF. The CDR3 DNA follows: TGCAGTGCTAGAGTTTCTAAGAACTATGGCTACACCTTC.

The chain recombines TRBV7-8 with TRBJ1-6; 8 bases fit TRBD1. Losses at the gene ends were 5 bases for V and 10 bases for J; bases not matched to a gene: 10. Germline V CDR1 and CDR2: SGHVS, FQNEAQ. The CDR3 has 15 amino acids. The CDR3 DNA reads as TGTGCCAGCAGCCCGATCTCAGGGGGCAGATCACCCCTCCACTTT. Protein: CASSPISGGRSPLHF.